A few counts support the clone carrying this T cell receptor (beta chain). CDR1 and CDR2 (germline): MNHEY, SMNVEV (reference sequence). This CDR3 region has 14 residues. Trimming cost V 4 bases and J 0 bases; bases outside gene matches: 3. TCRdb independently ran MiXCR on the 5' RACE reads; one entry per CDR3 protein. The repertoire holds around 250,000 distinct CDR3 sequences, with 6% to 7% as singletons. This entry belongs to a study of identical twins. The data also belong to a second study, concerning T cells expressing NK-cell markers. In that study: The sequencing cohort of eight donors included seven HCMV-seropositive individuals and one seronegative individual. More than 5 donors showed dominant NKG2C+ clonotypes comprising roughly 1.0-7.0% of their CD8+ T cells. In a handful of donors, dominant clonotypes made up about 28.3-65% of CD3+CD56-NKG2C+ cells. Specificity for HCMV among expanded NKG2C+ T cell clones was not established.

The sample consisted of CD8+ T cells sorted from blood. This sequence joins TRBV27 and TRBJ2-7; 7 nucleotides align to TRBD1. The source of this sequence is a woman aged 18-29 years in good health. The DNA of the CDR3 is TGTGCCAGCAGTTCGGGACAGAGCTCCTACGAGCAGTACTTC. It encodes CASSSGQSSYEQYF.